Presented here are 31 T cell receptor beta chains from one specimen sequenced in a study of OX40 agonist ivuxolimab in advanced cancers. This table comes from immunoSEQ multiplex PCR, and its TCRdb copy is limited to in-frame clones, with some not included. The data contain about 68,000 clones, about 90% of them singletons. Sequenced material: CD4+ or CD8+ T cells sorted from blood, taken in a trial of the OX40 agonist ivuxolimab. The receptor set was obtained from an adult with an advanced solid tumor such as melanoma, head and neck, liver or kidney cancer.

The chain combines TRBV20-1 with TRBJ1-2; unclear D gene. The CDR3 has 11 residues. Trimming left V 0 bases short and J 4 bases short, with 3 bases between. The germline V gene encodes CDR1 DFQATT and CDR2 SNEGSKA (reference sequence). The CDR3 nucleotides are TGCAGTGCTAGAGACGTCTATGGCTACACCTTC. Protein sequence: CSARDVYGYTF.

A single count supports this clone. The chain joins TRBV28 to TRBJ2-6; D ambiguous. Trimming cost V 2 bases and J 4 bases, with 9 bases left between them. The CDR3 spans 15 residues. Germline loops: CDR1 MDHEN, CDR2 SYDVKM. The DNA of the CDR3 is TGTGCCAGCAGTTTAGCTGGGTCAGGGGCCAACGTCCTGACTTTC. Translating it yields CASSLAGSGANVLTF.

The chain links TRBV9 to TRBJ2-1; 9 positions match TRBD2. V trimming: 0 bases; J trimming: 5 bases; junction bases outside the gene matches: 3. The CDR3 totals 15 residues. Germline loops: CDR1 SGDLS, CDR2 YYNGEE. The CDR3 region has the DNA TGTGCCAGCAGCGTAGACCTAGCGGGGAACAATGAGCAGTTCTTC. Protein: CASSVDLAGNNEQFF.

The rearrangement links TRBV19 to TRBJ2-1; 10 bases line up with TRBD2. Trimming took 5 bases from V and 0 from J; bases not matched to a gene: 10. Germline values: CDR1 LNHDA, CDR2 SQIVND (reference sequence). This CDR3 contains 18 residues. The CDR3 nucleotides are TGTGCCAGTAGTCGTTTCCAACTAGCGGGGAGCTCCTACAATGAGCAGTTCTTC. This sequence encodes CASSRFQLAGSSYNEQFF.

V and J are TRBV5-4 and TRBJ1-4; 10 nucleotides match TRBD1. The CDR3 has 15 residues. With 4 bases clipped from V and 8 bases from J, the junction kept 8 bases outside the gene matches. Germline values: CDR1 SGHNT, CDR2 YYREEE (reference sequence). The CDR3 region is CASSLTGGSSEKLFF. DNA for the CDR3: TGTGCCAGCAGCCTGACAGGGGGCAGTTCGGAAAAACTGTTTTTT.

The chain carries TRBV10-2 and TRBJ2-2, with 10 bases aligning to TRBD2. The V and J ends lost 4 bases and 7 bases, in that order; junction bases with no gene match: 9. This CDR3 has 16 amino acids. Germline CDR1 WSHSY, CDR2 SAAADI. CDR3 amino acids: CASSVRAGGPGGELFF. The CDR3 DNA reads TGCGCCAGCAGTGTGCGAGCGGGAGGGCCGGGCGGGGAGCTGTTTTTT.

The rearrangement links TRBV20-1 to TRBJ1-2; D is unresolved. The CDR3 is 9 amino acids. Per germline, CDR1 DFQATT and CDR2 SNEGSKA (reference sequence). The CDR3 region is CSPGYGYTF. The CDR3 DNA reads TGCAGCCCGGGGTATGGCTACACCTTC.

The chain carries TRBV27 and TRBJ2-2, with 8 bases lining up with TRBD1. Germline V gives CDR1 MNHEY, CDR2 SMNVEV (reference sequence). The CDR3 consists of 15 residues. The junction had 3 bases not matched to a gene; V was cut back by 6 bases and J by 0 bases. The CDR3 DNA reads TGTGCCAGCAGGAGGGACAGGACGAACACCGGGGAGCTGTTTTTT. This translates into CASRRDRTNTGELFF.

The V gene is TRBV18, the J gene TRBJ1-1, with D unclear. The CDR3 has 14 amino acids. CDR1 is KGHSH and CDR2 is LQKENI in the germline V gene. V shed 5 bases and J shed 4 bases, with 14 bases lying between them. The CDR3 DNA sequence: TGTGCCAGCTCAGGAGCCCGATCGAGCACTGAAGCTTTCTTT. As protein: CASSGARSSTEAFF.

The chain recombines TRBV7-9 with TRBJ1-2; D might be TRBD1 (5 bases). Germline V gene sequence: CDR1 SEHNR, CDR2 FQNEAQ (reference sequence). Trimming removed 6 bases from V and 6 bases from J, with 14 bases in between. The CDR3 loop spans 13 amino acids. In DNA form, the CDR3 reads TGTGCCAGCAGGTGGGACGGTCAGGATGGCTACACCTTC. Protein sequence: CASRWDGQDGYTF.

J is TRBJ2-2 and V is TRBV6-5; 11 bases are shared with TRBD2. Germline-derived CDR1 and CDR2 are MNHEY and SVGAGI. V dropped 6 bases and J dropped 5; count of bases not matched to a gene: 5. The CDR3 totals 15 residues. CDR3 coding DNA: TGTGCCAGCAGACTACTAGCGGGAGAGACCGGGGAGCTGTTTTTT. Translating gives CASRLLAGETGELFF.

The chain couples TRBV4-1 to TRBJ2-5; maybe TRBD2 (5 bases). The J call may be wrong; the DNA end is better matched by TRBJ2-7. The germline V gene encodes CDR1 MGHRA and CDR2 YSYEKL. The CDR3 covers 15 residues. CDR3 DNA: TGCGCCAGCAGCTCGGCGGGTACTAGCTCCTACGAGCAGTACTTC. Translation gives CASSSAGTSSYEQYF.

The chain uses TRBV21-1 and TRBJ2-5; the table's D call of TRBD2 was not tested on the DNA. TRBV21-1 is listed as a pseudogene. The CDR3 contains 18 residues. The CDR3, as DNA: TGTGCCAGCAGCAAACGGTGCCGGGTCAGCGGGAGGGGAGAGACCCAGTACTTC. Amino acids: CASSKRCRVSGRGETQYF.

V and J are TRBV19 and TRBJ2-7; D is possibly TRBD1 or TRBD2 (6 bases each). Trimming stripped 8 bases from V and 2 bases from J, with 13 bases between. This CDR3 comprises 13 residues. Germline CDR1 is LNHDA and CDR2 is SQIVND (reference sequence). In DNA, the CDR3 is TGTGCCAGTGGGGGGCTTCCCACCTACGAGCAGTACTTC. As protein: CASGGLPTYEQYF.

The V call is TRBV6-1, the J call TRBJ2-7; D is unclear. Germline lookup yields CDR1 MNHNS and CDR2 SASEGT. V lost 5 bases and J lost 7, with 18 bases in between. The CDR3 covers 14 residues. The CDR3 is CASSTKRVIREQYF. In nucleotides, the CDR3 is TGTGCCAGCAGTACCAAAAGAGTTATCCGGGAGCAGTACTTC.

The V call is TRBV5-6, the J call TRBJ2-7, with 7 nucleotides matching TRBD1. This CDR3 contains 14 residues. Per germline, CDR1 SGHDT and CDR2 YYEEEE. V shed 5 bases and J 0 bases; nucleotides not matched to a gene: 5. The CDR3 sequence: CASRRTGYSYEQYF. CDR3 DNA sequence: TGTGCCAGCAGGAGGACAGGATACTCCTACGAGCAGTACTTC.

The CDR3 nucleotides read TGCAGTGCTGAAGTGAACACTGAAGCTTTCTTT. It encodes CSAEVNTEAFF. The rearrangement uses TRBV20-1 and TRBJ1-1; D gene uncertain. Per the germline V gene, CDR1 is DFQATT and CDR2 is SNEGSKA (reference sequence). Trimming shortened V by 5 bases and J by 0 bases, and 4 bases separated the two germline ends. The CDR3 loop spans 11 amino acids.

The chain uses TRBV7-2 and TRBJ1-2; TRBD1 matches at 7 bases. CDR3 length: 14 residues. Germline V gives CDR1 SGHTA, CDR2 FQGNSA. With V trimmed by 4 bases and J by 6 bases, 8 bases remained unmatched. The chain's CDR3 is CASSSPGRGDGYTF. The CDR3 bases are TGTGCCAGCAGCTCCCCGGGCAGGGGGGATGGCTACACCTTC.

The chain is built from TRBV18 and TRBJ2-2; 7 bases agree with TRBD1. V lost 6 bases and J lost 0; bases outside the gene matches: 4. Germline CDR1 and CDR2: KGHSH and LQKENI. This CDR3 region has 15 residues. CDR3 residues: CASSGTAPNTGELFF. DNA of the CDR3: TGTGCCAGCTCCGGGACAGCCCCGAACACCGGGGAGCTGTTTTTT.

The chain carries TRBV5-6 and TRBJ2-2, with TRBD1 as a possible D gene (6 bases). Trimming took off 5 bases at V and 2 bases at J, with 16 bases between the two ends. The CDR3 has 16 amino acids. The germline V gene has CDR1 SGHDT and CDR2 YYEEEE. CDR3 DNA: TGTGCCAGCAGTCGATGGGACACACCTAACACCGGGGAGCTGTTTTTT. It is translated as CASSRWDTPNTGELFF.

V usage is TRBV19 and J usage is TRBJ1-3; D is unclear. The CDR3 has 17 residues. CDR1 and CDR2 from the germline V gene are LNHDA and SQIVND (reference sequence). Between the trimmed V and J ends, which lost 7 bases and 0 bases, there was a span of 19 bases. The CDR3 protein is CASTPRGGSSSGNTIYF. As DNA, the CDR3 is TGTGCCAGTACCCCTCGGGGAGGTTCCAGCTCTGGAAACACCATATATTTT. Using reference TRBV19 and TRBJ1-3 for the parts outside the CDR3, the full variable domain is DGGITQSPKYLFRKEGQNVTLSCEQNLNHDAMYWYRQDPGQGLRLIYYSQIVNDFQKGDIAEGYSVSREKKESFPLTVTSAQKNPTAFYLCASTPRGGSSSGNTIYFGEGSWLTVV.

The chain combines TRBV5-6 with TRBJ2-4; either TRBD1 or TRBD2 may fit D (5 bases each). The CDR3 runs to 15 residues. The germline CDR1 and CDR2 sequences are SGHDT and YYEEEE. With 2 bases removed from V and 9 bases from J, the gap between germline ends came to 18 bases. CDR3 residues: CASSLRGLEVGIQYF. CDR3 sequence (DNA): TGTGCCAGCAGCTTACGGGGCCTCGAAGTAGGCATTCAGTACTTC.

The chain recombines TRBV5-4 with TRBJ1-3; 8 bases match TRBD1. Germline CDR1 is SGHNT and CDR2 is YYREEE (reference sequence). The CDR3 contains 13 residues. V gave up 4 bases and J gave up 8 bases; unmatched junction bases: 5. CDR3 region: CASSPQGAYTIYF. The DNA of the CDR3 is TGTGCCAGCAGCCCGCAGGGGGCCTACACCATATATTTT.

The chain recombines TRBV15 with TRBJ2-2; 8 bases align to TRBD2. The V gene's germline CDR1 is LNHNV and CDR2 YYDKDF (reference sequence). CDR3 size: 15 residues. V shed 4 bases, J shed 0 bases, and the junction held 1 base outside the gene matches. This chain's CDR3 is CATSKAGANTGELFF. DNA for the CDR3: TGTGCCACCAGCAAAGCGGGAGCGAACACCGGGGAGCTGTTTTTT.

The rearrangement joins TRBV5-4 to TRBJ1-5; 7 nucleotides match TRBD1. CDR1 and CDR2 (germline): SGHNT, YYREEE (reference sequence). This CDR3 comprises 14 residues. With 5 bases clipped from V and 5 bases from J, the junction kept 7 bases outside the gene matches. The CDR3 DNA follows: TGTGCCAGCAGGAAGACAGGGAGGGATCAGCCCCAGCATTTT. Amino acid sequence: CASRKTGRDQPQHF. Variable domain in full (rest from reference TRBV5-4 and TRBJ1-5): ETGVTQSPTHLIKTRGQQVTLRCSSQSGHNTVSWYQQALGQGPQFIFQYYREEENGRGNFPPRFSGLQFPNYSSELNVNALELDDSALYLCASRKTGRDQPQHFGDGTRLSIL.

This clone was seen once. The chain combines TRBV21-1 with TRBJ1-3; TRBD1, the D gene given by the table, was not confirmed from the DNA. TRBV21-1 is shown as a pseudogene. CDR3 length: 20 amino acids. For the CDR3, the DNA is TGTGCCAGCAGCAAGCCGGGACAGGGGGCCGGGAGAGTCTTAGGCAACACCATATATTTT. The encoded protein is CASSKPGQGAGRVLGNTIYF.

The CDR3 is CASSDSGRPYEQYF. In DNA, the CDR3 is TGTGCCAGCAGTGATAGCGGGCGACCCTACGAGCAGTACTTC. The J gene is TRBJ2-7, the V gene TRBV28; 7 nucleotides match TRBD2. This CDR3 region has 14 residues. Germline V CDR1 and CDR2: MDHEN, SYDVKM. J lost 2 bases, V lost 5 bases, and 6 bases had no gene match.

The chain couples TRBV27 to TRBJ2-5; D call uncertain. The germline V gene encodes CDR1 MNHEY and CDR2 SMNVEV (reference sequence). CDR3 length: 11 residues. Trimming took 9 bases from V and 4 from J, leaving 9 bases between them. The CDR3 loop reads CARPSLETQYF. DNA of the CDR3: TGTGCCAGGCCGAGTCTAGAGACCCAGTACTTC.

This chain uses TRBV4-1 with TRBJ2-7; 13 positions match TRBD2. The V and J ends lost 4 bases and 4 bases, in that order; junction bases with no gene match: 16. Germline V lookup: CDR1 MGHRA, CDR2 YSYEKL. This CDR3 comprises 19 residues. The CDR3 DNA sequence: TGCGCCAGCAGCCGAGCTTTACCGGGACTAGCGGGGCAACTATACGAGCAGTACTTC. The encoded protein is CASSRALPGLAGQLYEQYF.

V is TRBV6-1 and J is TRBJ1-4; D is undetermined. CDR3 length equals 14 residues. Between the trimmed V and J ends, which lost 6 bases and 8 bases, there was a span of 16 bases. Germline loops: CDR1 MNHNS, CDR2 SASEGT. The CDR3 sequence: CASRPMKGGEKLFF. The DNA for the CDR3 is TGTGCCAGCAGGCCCATGAAGGGCGGGGAAAAACTGTTTTTT.

V usage is TRBV9 and J usage is TRBJ2-2, with D uncertain. The CDR3 runs to 16 residues. V gave up 0 bases and J gave up 2 bases, with 11 bases separating them. Germline V CDR1 and CDR2: SGDLS, YYNGEE. The CDR3 loop reads CASSVGASENTGELFF. In DNA form, the CDR3 reads TGTGCCAGCAGCGTAGGGGCATCGGAAAACACCGGGGAGCTGTTTTTT.